This is a list of T cell receptor beta chains from one sample in a study of patients and donors after allogeneic stem cell transplantation. TCRdb re-analysed the RT-PCR reads in MiXCR, keeping a single row per CDR3 protein. The sample has approximately 430,000 distinct CDR3 sequences, 16% seen once. The sequenced sample consisted of blood, either unsorted or a sorted T cell fraction (not recorded which). The receptors were gathered from a human donor who was either an allogeneic HSCT recipient or a stem cell or donor lymphocyte infusion donor (not recorded which). It is not recorded whose cells these are; they may come from a transplant donor. The CDR3 runs from the conserved cysteine through the conserved F or W. A D gene is named only where the DNA matches it firmly. A clone size is listed for some rows: how often the clone was seen (once, few, many), or a class if it is expanded.

abundance: NA; v_gene: TRBV7-2; d_gene: TRBD1; j_gene: TRBJ1-2; CDR3nt: TGTGCCAGCAGCTCTCGGACAGGGGGCGGCGGCTACACCTTC; CDR3aa: CASSSRTGGGGYTF
abundance: NA; v_gene: TRBV4-3; d_gene: TRBD1; j_gene: TRBJ1-1; CDR3nt: TGCGCCAGCAGCCGGGACAGAAGGGACACTGAAGCTTTCTTT; CDR3aa: CASSRDRRDTEAFF
abundance: NA; v_gene: TRBV11-1; d_gene: NA; j_gene: TRBJ2-3; CDR3nt: TGTGCCAGCAGACTAGCCTCGGGGACAGATACGCAGTATTTT; CDR3aa: CASRLASGTDTQYF
abundance: many; v_gene: TRBV12-3/TRBV12-4; d_gene: NA; j_gene: TRBJ2-5; CDR3nt: TGTGCCAGCAGTGGGGACGGTACCGCAGAGACCCAGTACTTC; CDR3aa: CASSGDGTAETQYF
abundance: few; v_gene: TRBV5-1; d_gene: NA; j_gene: TRBJ2-3; CDR3nt: TGCGCCAGCAGCTTGGCCCGGGGGACTCCTAGCACAGATACGCAGTATTTT; CDR3aa: CASSLARGTPSTDTQYF
abundance: NA; v_gene: TRBV9; d_gene: NA; j_gene: TRBJ2-5; CDR3nt: TGTGCCAGCAGCTCTCAGGGGATGGAGACCCAGTACTTC; CDR3aa: CASSSQGMETQYF
abundance: few; v_gene: TRBV25-1; d_gene: NA; j_gene: TRBJ2-7; CDR3nt: TGTGCCAGCAGTGCCAGAGTCCCGACGGGCGAGCAGTACTTC; CDR3aa: CASSARVPTGEQYF
abundance: few; v_gene: TRBV6-1; d_gene: NA; j_gene: TRBJ1-6; CDR3nt: TGTGCCAGCAGAAACCTAGACGAATTATCGACGGGTTCACCCCTCCACTTT; CDR3aa: CASRNLDELSTGSPLHF
abundance: NA; v_gene: TRBV10-3; d_gene: NA; j_gene: TRBJ2-2; CDR3nt: TGTGCCATCAGTGAGTTGGAGCCGAACACCGGGGAGCTGTTTTTT; CDR3aa: CAISELEPNTGELFF
abundance: few; v_gene: TRBV29-1; d_gene: NA; j_gene: TRBJ1-4; CDR3nt: TGCAGCGTTGTCGCAAGGAATGAAAAACTGTTTTTT; CDR3aa: CSVVARNEKLFF
abundance: few; v_gene: TRBV27; d_gene: NA; j_gene: TRBJ1-5; CDR3nt: TGTGCCAGCAGTCTCGACAGGAACGATCAGCCCCAGCATTTT; CDR3aa: CASSLDRNDQPQHF
abundance: many; v_gene: TRBV2; d_gene: NA; j_gene: TRBJ2-7; CDR3nt: TGTGCCAGCAGTTTTGGGGGGCTGGTATACGAGCAGTACTTC; CDR3aa: CASSFGGLVYEQYF
abundance: NA; v_gene: TRBV20-1; d_gene: NA; j_gene: TRBJ2-7; CDR3nt: TGCAGTGCTAGCGGGCGGTACGAGCAGTACTTC; CDR3aa: CSASGRYEQYF
abundance: few; v_gene: TRBV15; d_gene: NA; j_gene: TRBJ2-7; CDR3nt: TGTGCCACCAGCACAGTAGGACTTTACGAGCAGTACTTC; CDR3aa: CATSTVGLYEQYF
abundance: NA; v_gene: TRBV5-1; d_gene: NA; j_gene: TRBJ1-5; CDR3nt: TGCGCCAGCAGCTTGGAGGGTCGCAATCAGCCCCAGCATTTT; CDR3aa: CASSLEGRNQPQHF
abundance: few; v_gene: TRBV6-1; d_gene: NA; j_gene: TRBJ1-3; CDR3nt: TGTGCCAGCAGTGCGAGGGGGTATGCTGGAAACACCATATATTTT; CDR3aa: CASSARGYAGNTIYF
abundance: NA; v_gene: TRBV11-2; d_gene: TRBD2; j_gene: TRBJ2-3; CDR3nt: TGTGCCAGCAGCTCCAAGGGACTAGCGCATTTT; CDR3aa: CASSSKGLAHF
abundance: NA; v_gene: TRBV5-8; d_gene: NA; j_gene: TRBJ1-5; CDR3nt: TGTGCCAGCAGCCCTGGGAGGGGCGTCGGCAATCAGCCCCAGCATTTT; CDR3aa: CASSPGRGVGNQPQHF
abundance: NA; v_gene: TRBV7-9; d_gene: TRBD1; j_gene: TRBJ2-1; CDR3nt: TGTGCCAGCAGCCCCCGGGACAGGAGAGGGAATGAGCAGTTCTTC; CDR3aa: CASSPRDRRGNEQFF
abundance: NA; v_gene: TRBV5-6; d_gene: NA; j_gene: TRBJ2-7; CDR3nt: TGTGCCAGCAGCTTGGTTCAGGGTTCCTACGAGCAGTACTTC; CDR3aa: CASSLVQGSYEQYF
abundance: NA; v_gene: TRBV10-3; d_gene: NA; j_gene: TRBJ1-5; CDR3nt: TGTGCCATCAGTGAGCTCGGGAATCAGCCCCAGCATTTT; CDR3aa: CAISELGNQPQHF
abundance: many; v_gene: TRBV12-3/TRBV12-4; d_gene: TRBD1; j_gene: TRBJ2-7; CDR3nt: TGTGCCAGCAGTCCAAGACAGGGGTCCGAGCAGTACTTC; CDR3aa: CASSPRQGSEQYF
abundance: NA; v_gene: TRBV7-8; d_gene: TRBD2; j_gene: TRBJ2-2; CDR3nt: TGTGCCAGCAGCTCCAGTCCAGGGAGGGACACCGGGGAGCTGTTTTTT; CDR3aa: CASSSSPGRDTGELFF
abundance: few; v_gene: TRBV7-2; d_gene: TRBD1; j_gene: TRBJ2-2; CDR3nt: TGTGCCAGCAGCCCGAACAGGGGTGGGGGGGAGCTGTTTTTT; CDR3aa: CASSPNRGGGELFF
abundance: few; v_gene: TRBV5-1; d_gene: TRBD1; j_gene: TRBJ2-4; CDR3nt: TGCGCCAGCAGCGCCCGGGACAGGGATGTGTGGGCCAAAAACATTCAGTACTTC; CDR3aa: CASSARDRDVWAKNIQYF
abundance: NA; v_gene: TRBV19; d_gene: NA; j_gene: TRBJ1-1; CDR3nt: TGTGCCAGTAGCAAACCGGGAGAAAGGCCTGAAGCTTTCTTT; CDR3aa: CASSKPGERPEAFF
abundance: NA; v_gene: TRBV12-3/TRBV12-4; d_gene: NA; j_gene: TRBJ1-2; CDR3nt: TGTGCCAGCAGTTTGAGGGGGGGGCGAGGCTACACCTTC; CDR3aa: CASSLRGGRGYTF
abundance: few; v_gene: TRBV19; d_gene: NA; j_gene: TRBJ2-3; CDR3nt: TGTGCCAGTAGTGCCCTCCTTTCCTCAACAGATACGCAGTATTTT; CDR3aa: CASSALLSSTDTQYF
abundance: few; v_gene: TRBV19; d_gene: NA; j_gene: TRBJ2-3; CDR3nt: TGTGCCAGTAGTACCCATGGGCGGGGAGATACGCAGTATTTT; CDR3aa: CASSTHGRGDTQYF
abundance: NA; v_gene: TRBV6-1; d_gene: NA; j_gene: TRBJ2-5; CDR3nt: TGTGCCAGCATCTACGACGGACAGTCAAAGACCCAGTACTTC; CDR3aa: CASIYDGQSKTQYF
abundance: NA; v_gene: TRBV2; d_gene: NA; j_gene: TRBJ1-3; CDR3nt: TGTGCCAGCAGCCGGGACCAGGGCCCCCGCTCTGGAAACACCATATATTTT; CDR3aa: CASSRDQGPRSGNTIYF
abundance: NA; v_gene: TRBV4-1; d_gene: NA; j_gene: TRBJ2-1; CDR3nt: TGCGCCAGCAGCCACCCTAGCTGCAGTGTTAATGAGCAGTTCTTC; CDR3aa: CASSHPSCSVNEQFF
abundance: many; v_gene: TRBV7-8; d_gene: TRBD1; j_gene: TRBJ2-3; CDR3nt: TGTGCCAGCAGCTTAGCGCCGACAGGGCCAGATACGCAGTATTTT; CDR3aa: CASSLAPTGPDTQYF
abundance: NA; v_gene: TRBV28; d_gene: NA; j_gene: TRBJ2-2; CDR3nt: TGTGCCAGCAGTTATAACGCCCGGGGGGCCACCGGGGAGCTGTTTTTT; CDR3aa: CASSYNARGATGELFF
abundance: few; v_gene: TRBV20-1; d_gene: NA; j_gene: TRBJ1-1; CDR3nt: TGCAGTGCTAGAGCGCGGCAGGCAATAAGTATGAACACTGAAGCTTTCTTT; CDR3aa: CSARARQAISMNTEAFF
abundance: NA; v_gene: TRBV9; d_gene: NA; j_gene: TRBJ2-1; CDR3nt: TGTGCCAGCAAGAGGAATCCCTCGGACAATGAGCAGTTCTTC; CDR3aa: CASKRNPSDNEQFF
abundance: NA; v_gene: TRBV2; d_gene: NA; j_gene: TRBJ2-2; CDR3nt: TGTGCCAGCAGTGCGAGGTCCCGCCGATACACCGGGGAGCTGTTTTTT; CDR3aa: CASSARSRRYTGELFF
abundance: NA; v_gene: TRBV7-6; d_gene: NA; j_gene: TRBJ1-1; CDR3nt: TGTGCCAGCAGCTACGCTGAGGACGTCGTGGAGAACACTGAAGCTTTCTTT; CDR3aa: CASSYAEDVVENTEAFF